The clone carrying this TCR beta chain was seen once. The target antigen is unknown. A read error may account for a junction end that differs from germline. The sample comes from a study of T cell responses to AZD1222 COVID-19 vaccine. General study points: Samples come after the peak T cell response, not at day 14.

The CDR3 is made up of 14 amino acids. CDR1 is MRHNA, CDR2 SNTAGT, per germline. Profiled with immunoSEQ multiplex PCR; TCRdb holds only in-frame clones, not every one. The repertoire holds 150,000 to 200,000 clones, with over 85% as singletons. Sequencing used peripheral blood, obtained on day 0 of AZD1222 vaccination. The gene calls are TRBV6-4 and TRBJ1-1; TRBD1 matches 7 bases. The receptor was isolated from an adult in good health. This CDR3 reads CASSASGQNAEAFF. CDR3 coding DNA: TGTGCCAGCAGTGCTTCGGGACAGAACGCTGAAGCTTTCTTT.